This entry lists 28 T cell receptor beta chains sequenced from one sample in a study of identical twins. MiXCR, run by TCRdb on the 5' RACE reads, gives a single entry per CDR3 protein. Counted here are over 250,000 distinct CDR3 sequences, roughly 9.8% occurring once; the ten biggest clones make up roughly 6.8%. The sample was also reused in another study, on yellow fever vaccine responses in identical twins.

Sequenced sample: CD8+ T cells sorted from blood. These receptors all stem from a young woman in good health.

This sequence joins TRBV12-5 and TRBJ2-3, with D hard to call. The CDR3 has 13 residues. V gave up 7 bases and J gave up 4 bases, with 12 bases separating them. CDR1 and CDR2 from the germline V gene are LGHNT and FRNRAP. The CDR3 nucleotides read TGTGCTAGTGCCGTTGCTGGGGCAGATACGCAGTATTTT. Protein: CASAVAGADTQYF.

The genes are TRBV6-1 and TRBJ1-4; D gene uncertain. The ends were cut back, 6 bases at V and 3 bases at J, with 20 bases in the middle. CDR1 MNHNS and CDR2 SASEGT come from the germline V gene. This CDR3 contains 17 residues. The CDR3 DNA reads as TGTGCCAGCAGCTTCTTGGGGTCTTCACTGCCTAATGAAAAACTGTTTTTT. Amino acid sequence: CASSFLGSSLPNEKLFF.

The table lists this clonotype with many counts. The chain couples TRBV29-1 to TRBJ2-7; 11 nucleotides match TRBD1. Looked up from germline, CDR1 is SQVTM and CDR2 is ANQGSEA. V shed 7 bases, J shed 3 bases, and the junction held 14 bases outside the gene matches. This CDR3 contains 16 residues. The CDR3 nucleotides read TGCAGCGCCCAACCTGCCGGGACAGGGGGAGGCTACGAGCAGTACTTC. Residues: CSAQPAGTGGGYEQYF.

There are a few counts of this clonotype. The rearrangement links TRBV5-1 to TRBJ2-5; 11 bases map to TRBD2. J gave up 4 bases and V 3 bases, and 8 bases lay outside the gene matches. Germline CDR1 is SGHRS and CDR2 is YFSETQ. The CDR3 spans 16 residues. CDR3 bases: TGCGCCAGCAGCTCCCCGAGACTAGCGGGGATAGAGACCCAGTACTTC. Its translation is CASSSPRLAGIETQYF.

This clonotype was counted many times. The chain employs TRBV6-1 and TRBJ2-1; TRBD2 matches at 7 bases. With 6 bases clipped from V and 4 bases from J, the junction kept 9 bases outside the gene matches. This CDR3 comprises 15 residues. The V gene's germline CDR1 is MNHNS and CDR2 SASEGT. In DNA form, the CDR3 reads TGTGCCAGCAGGACGTTTAGCGGGCAATACAATGAGCAGTTCTTC. Amino acid sequence: CASRTFSGQYNEQFF.

This clonotype occurred many times. This sequence joins TRBV27 and TRBJ2-1; D is undetermined. With 3 bases removed from V and 6 bases from J, the gap between germline ends came to 12 bases. Germline values: CDR1 MNHEY, CDR2 SMNVEV (reference sequence). There are 14 residues in the CDR3. DNA for the CDR3: TGTGCCAGCAGTTTCCGGCCTAATAGCAATGAGCAGTTCTTC. Translation: CASSFRPNSNEQFF.

At least ten counts were recorded for this clonotype. The J gene is TRBJ1-3, the V gene TRBV3-1, with 8 nucleotides matching TRBD1. The V segment lost 0 bases and the J segment 0 bases; nucleotides outside the gene matches: 7. The CDR3 has 18 residues. In germline, CDR1 is LGHDT, CDR2 YNNKEL (reference sequence). The CDR3 spells CASSQDGGQVNSGNTIYF. CDR3 in DNA: TGTGCCAGCAGCCAAGACGGGGGACAGGTTAACTCTGGAAACACCATATATTTT.

This clonotype appeared once. The chain uses TRBV15 and TRBJ2-2; a possible D gene is TRBD1 (6 bases). The CDR3 length is 16 residues. Trimming left V 9 bases short and J 2 bases short, with 19 bases between. Germline V CDR1 and CDR2: LNHNV, YYDKDF (reference sequence). CDR3 sequence reads: CATRGLGTSNTGELFF. In nucleotides, the CDR3 is TGTGCCACGCGTGGACTCGGGACAAGTAACACCGGGGAGCTGTTTTTT.

This chain joins TRBV7-9 and TRBJ2-1, with 9 bases identical to TRBD2. Germline V CDR1 and CDR2: SEHNR, FQNEAQ (reference sequence). The J segment lost 7 bases and the V segment lost 7 bases, leaving 8 bases of the junction unmatched. The CDR3 sequence is 14 residues long. The CDR3 DNA sequence: TGTGCCAGCACCGCGGGGGGGCCTAGGAATGAGCAGTTCTTC. This encodes CASTAGGPRNEQFF.

This clonotype has just a few counts. The rearrangement links TRBV30 to TRBJ2-1, with TRBD2 matching over 7 bases. The CDR3 length is 12 residues. Per the germline V gene, CDR1 is GTSNPN and CDR2 is SVGIG (reference sequence). The V gene end was trimmed by 3 bases and the J gene end by 5 bases; junction bases not matched to a gene: 1. The CDR3, as DNA: TGTGCCTGGAGACTAGCGCACAATGAGCAGTTCTTC. Translated, it gives CAWRLAHNEQFF.

This sequence joins TRBV25-1 and TRBJ1-2; D might be TRBD1 (5 bases). V was trimmed by 3 bases and J by 8 bases, leaving 10 bases between them. CDR3 length equals 12 residues. CDR1 and CDR2 from the germline V gene are MGHDK and SYGVNS. The CDR3 nucleotides read TGTGCCAGCAGTGAGGGGACCTGGGGCTACACCTTC. Amino acids: CASSEGTWGYTF.

In its sample, this clonotype was seen many times. The chain uses TRBV12-3 or TRBV12-4 and TRBJ2-2; 8 bases agree with TRBD1. The ends lost 5 bases at V and 5 bases at J; junction bases unmatched: 4. CDR3 length equals 14 residues. The CDR3 loop is CASSPWTGTGELFF. In DNA form, the CDR3 reads TGTGCCAGCAGTCCTTGGACAGGGACCGGGGAGCTGTTTTTT.

This clonotype has ten or more counts. The V gene is TRBV5-1, the J gene TRBJ1-1; 8 nucleotides match TRBD1. V lost 4 bases and J lost 5; bases outside the gene matches: 4. The CDR3 consists of 13 residues. Germline CDR1 SGHRS, CDR2 YFSETQ. The CDR3 loop reads CASSETGGTEAFF. CDR3 DNA: TGCGCCAGCAGCGAAACAGGGGGGACTGAAGCTTTCTTT.

This clonotype was counted only a few times. The V call is TRBV29-1, the J call TRBJ2-3, with unresolved D. The length of the CDR3 is 10 residues. Germline V lookup: CDR1 SQVTM, CDR2 ANQGSEA. The V end was cut by 7 bases, the J end by 11 bases, with 13 bases between. The CDR3 DNA follows: TGCAGCGCTGGATGGGCGGAGCAGTATTTT. This gives the protein CSAGWAEQYF.

The chain carries TRBV29-1 and TRBJ2-7; D is tentatively TRBD1 or TRBD2 (5 bases each). V lost 3 bases and J 2 bases, leaving 17 bases between the germline ends. The CDR3 runs 15 residues. CDR1 is SQVTM, CDR2 ANQGSEA, per germline. The CDR3 bases are TGCAGCGTTGATTGGGAAAGTGGGGACGCCTACGAGCAGTACTTC. Protein product: CSVDWESGDAYEQYF.

This clonotype was recorded only once. V usage is TRBV9 and J usage is TRBJ2-7; 7 positions match TRBD1. The V and J ends lost 2 bases and 1 base, in that order; junction bases with no gene match: 3. Germline V CDR1 and CDR2: SGDLS, YYNGEE. CDR3 length equals 14 residues. The CDR3 loop is CASSVTGASYEQYF. CDR3 coding DNA: TGTGCCAGCAGCGTCACAGGGGCGTCCTACGAGCAGTACTTC.

The chain is built from TRBV13 and TRBJ2-1; TRBD2 matches at 9 bases. The length of the CDR3 is 19 residues. With 5 bases clipped from V and 10 bases from J, the junction kept 24 bases outside the gene matches. Germline assignment: CDR1 PRHDT and CDR2 FYEKMQ (reference sequence). The CDR3 is CASSPGSGMGLAYSGEQFF. As DNA, the CDR3 is TGTGCCAGCAGCCCCGGGAGTGGAATGGGACTAGCATACTCTGGCGAGCAGTTCTTC.

Ten or more counts support this clonotype. CDR3: CSARNLEGGPHNEQFF. The DNA of the CDR3 is TGCAGTGCTAGAAATTTGGAGGGAGGGCCTCACAATGAGCAGTTCTTC. The chain links TRBV20-1 to TRBJ2-1; 7 nucleotides agree with TRBD2. Germline trimming cut 2 bases from V and 5 bases from J; bases unmatched to any gene: 12. The CDR3 is 16 amino acids. Per the germline V gene, CDR1 is DFQATT and CDR2 is SNEGSKA (reference sequence).

This clonotype was counted many times. The chain is built from TRBV5-4 and TRBJ2-7, with unresolved D. Trimming removed 4 bases from V and 7 bases from J, with 12 bases in between. Germline-derived CDR1 and CDR2 are SGHNT and YYREEE (reference sequence). The length of the CDR3 is 12 residues. The CDR3 is CASSDLSQEQYF. The CDR3 DNA follows: TGTGCCAGCAGCGATCTCTCCCAAGAGCAGTACTTC.

This chain connects TRBV5-1 to TRBJ2-1; 9 nucleotides agree with TRBD2. The CDR3 sequence is 15 residues long. V shed 1 base, J shed 7 bases, and the junction held 6 bases outside the gene matches. Germline CDR1 SGHRS, CDR2 YFSETQ. DNA for the CDR3: TGCGCCAGCAGCTTGATCGGCGGGGGGGCAAATGAGCAGTTCTTC. It yields the protein CASSLIGGGANEQFF. The whole variable domain, filled in from reference TRBV5-1 and TRBJ2-1, reads KAGVTQTPRYLIKTRGQQVTLSCSPISGHRSVSWYQQTPGQGLQFLFEYFSETQRNKGNFPGRFSGRQFSNSRSEMNVSTLELGDSALYLCASSLIGGGANEQFFGPGTRLTVL.

In its sample, this clonotype was seen many times. The chain has TRBV6-5 and TRBJ2-1; D remains ambiguous. This CDR3 has 14 amino acids. CDR1 is MNHEY and CDR2 is SVGAGI in the germline V gene. The V and J ends lost 2 bases and 6 bases respectively, with 11 bases between them. The CDR3 DNA reads TGTGCCAGCAGTTACCTACTCCGAGGCAATGAGCAGTTCTTC. Translation gives CASSYLLRGNEQFF.

The V call is TRBV29-1, the J call TRBJ2-7, with a possible D match to TRBD1 (6 bases). V was trimmed by 4 bases and J by 3 bases, leaving 13 bases between them. The germline V gene encodes CDR1 SQVTM and CDR2 ANQGSEA. The CDR3 sequence is 13 residues long. CDR3 amino acids: CSVVAGESYEQYF. The CDR3 bases are TGCAGCGTTGTGGCAGGGGAAAGCTACGAGCAGTACTTC.

The DNA of the CDR3 is TGTGCCAGCAGCTTCATGCGGGCCGCAGATACGCAGTATTTT. Amino acid sequence: CASSFMRAADTQYF. This sequence joins TRBV11-1 and TRBJ2-3, with D possibly matching TRBD2 (5 bases). The V end lost 3 bases, the J end lost 4 bases, and 11 bases lay between the germline ends. CDR1 and CDR2 from the germline V gene are SGHAT and FQDESV (reference sequence). This CDR3 has 14 residues.

J is TRBJ2-7 and V is TRBV27, with a weak D call TRBD2 (5 bases). CDR1 is MNHEY, CDR2 SMNVEV, per germline (reference sequence). Trimming pared 5 bases from V and 4 bases from J, leaving 15 bases between. The CDR3 has 14 residues. CDR3 residues: CASSNGLAEYEQYF. The CDR3 nucleotides are TGTGCCAGCAGTAACGGGCTAGCAGAATACGAGCAGTACTTC.

This clonotype was found many times. The chain recombines TRBV10-3 with TRBJ2-3; 10 bases align to TRBD2. This CDR3 contains 14 residues. The germline V gene has CDR1 ENHRY and CDR2 SYGVKD. Trimming removed 5 bases from V and 4 bases from J; junction bases left unmatched: 3. CDR3 DNA sequence: TGTGCCATCAGTAGCGGGAGGGCGGCAGATACGCAGTATTTT. This gives the protein CAISSGRAADTQYF.

This clonotype was observed a handful of times. V is TRBV9 and J is TRBJ2-5; 9 bases fit TRBD1. Germline V CDR1 and CDR2: SGDLS, YYNGEE. The CDR3 sequence is 15 residues long. V lost 4 bases and J lost 2; bases outside the gene matches: 6. The CDR3 sequence: CASSLRDRVQETQYF. The CDR3 DNA follows: TGTGCCAGCAGCCTCCGGGACAGGGTTCAAGAGACCCAGTACTTC.

This clonotype has a count of ten or more. The chain employs TRBV5-5 and TRBJ2-1; 11 nucleotides line up with TRBD2. CDR1 SGHKS and CDR2 YYEKEE come from the germline V gene (reference sequence). The CDR3 consists of 15 residues. Trimming at V came to 3 bases and at J to 9 bases, leaving 8 bases not matched to a gene. The chain's CDR3 is CASSWGLAEGGEQFF. DNA for the CDR3: TGTGCCAGCAGCTGGGGACTAGCGGAGGGGGGTGAGCAGTTCTTC.

The table lists this clonotype with many counts. The chain carries TRBV10-3 and TRBJ1-3; D is uncertain. CDR1 is ENHRY and CDR2 is SYGVKD in the germline V gene. The length of the CDR3 is 15 residues. The V and J ends lost 0 bases and 4 bases respectively, with 10 bases between them. The DNA of the CDR3 is TGTGCCATCAGTGAGTCCATCTACAGCGGAAACACCATATATTTT. Translation: CAISESIYSGNTIYF.